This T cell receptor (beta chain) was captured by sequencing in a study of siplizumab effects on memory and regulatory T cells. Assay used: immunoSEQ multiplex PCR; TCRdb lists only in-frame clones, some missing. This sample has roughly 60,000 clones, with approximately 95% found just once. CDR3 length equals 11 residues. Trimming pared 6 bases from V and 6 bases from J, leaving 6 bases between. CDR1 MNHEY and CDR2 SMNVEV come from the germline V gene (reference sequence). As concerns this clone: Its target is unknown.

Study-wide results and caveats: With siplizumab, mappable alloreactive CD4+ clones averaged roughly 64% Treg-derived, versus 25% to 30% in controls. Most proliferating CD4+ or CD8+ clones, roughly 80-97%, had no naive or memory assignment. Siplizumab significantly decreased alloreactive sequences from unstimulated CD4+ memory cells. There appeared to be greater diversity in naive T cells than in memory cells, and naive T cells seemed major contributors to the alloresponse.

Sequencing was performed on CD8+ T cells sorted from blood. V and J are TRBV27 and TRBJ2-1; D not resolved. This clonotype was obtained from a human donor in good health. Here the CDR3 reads CASSPGNEQFF. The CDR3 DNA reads TGTGCCAGCAGCCCCGGCAATGAGCAGTTCTTC.